The 29 T cell receptor beta chains below were found in one sample sequenced in a study of shared clonotypes between healthy human individuals. Profiled with immunoSEQ multiplex PCR; TCRdb holds only in-frame clones, not every one. The table lists 650,000 to 700,000 clones, about nine tenths of them singletons. The specimen was memory CD8+ T cells from PBMCs. Subset meaning: CD45RO+ cells pooled with CCR7-negative TemRA cells. Receptors originate from a man younger than 35 in good health. Some clones in this sample may be carry-over from other donors' samples.

The genes are TRBV19 and TRBJ1-5; 9 bases map to TRBD1. After removal of 5 bases from V and 2 bases from J, the junction contained 4 bases not matched to a gene. Germline-derived CDR1 and CDR2 are LNHDA and SQIVND (reference sequence). The CDR3 sequence is 15 residues long. The chain's CDR3 is CASSPDRGGNQPQHF. In DNA, the CDR3 is TGTGCCAGTAGTCCGGACAGGGGAGGCAATCAGCCCCAGCATTTT.

This clone was seen repeatedly, ten times or more. The genes are TRBV7-8 and TRBJ2-7; no definite D call. This CDR3 spans 12 amino acids. Trimming took off 1 base at V and 7 bases at J, with 8 bases between the two ends. Germline V gene lookup returns CDR1 SGHVS and CDR2 FQNEAQ. The CDR3 bases are TGTGCCAGCAGCTTAGGGGTGGAGGAGCAGTACTTC. Translated, it gives CASSLGVEEQYF. The variable domain in full, completed from reference TRBV7-8 and TRBJ2-7, reads GAGVSQSPRYKVAKRGQDVALRCDPISGHVSLFWYQQALGQGPEFLTYFQNEAQLDKSGLPSDRFFAERPEGSVSTLKIQRTQQEDSAVYLCASSLGVEEQYFGPGTRLTVT.

The rearrangement uses TRBV7-6 and TRBJ2-3; a weak D match, TRBD1 (6 bases). The CDR3 covers 15 residues. The germline V gene has CDR1 SGHVS and CDR2 FNYEAQ. The V gene lost 5 bases and the J gene lost 2 bases, with 14 bases spanning the gap. This chain's CDR3 is CASSATGSPTDTQYF. The CDR3 DNA is TGTGCCAGCAGCGCTACAGGGAGCCCCACAGATACGCAGTATTTT.

This clone turned up a few times. The chain employs TRBV11-2 and TRBJ2-7; the D gene could be TRBD1 or TRBD2 (5 bases each). Germline assignment: CDR1 SGHAT and CDR2 FQNNGV. The CDR3 contains 16 residues. Trimming cost V 0 bases and J 2 bases, with 14 bases left between them. In DNA, the CDR3 is TGTGCCAGCAGCTTAGATGTCGGGGCAGCCGCCTACGAGCAGTACTTC. This translates into CASSLDVGAAAYEQYF.

This rearrangement joins TRBV7-9 to TRBJ2-7; no firm D call. There are 14 residues in the CDR3. The germline V gene encodes CDR1 SEHNR and CDR2 FQNEAQ (reference sequence). Trimming left V 1 base short and J 5 bases short, with 12 bases between. CDR3 bases: TGTGCCAGCAGCTTAGGAGCAGGAAGCCACGAGCAGTACTTC. Its translation: CASSLGAGSHEQYF.

This sequence joins TRBV6-1 and TRBJ1-1; D might be TRBD1 (5 bases). V was shortened by 3 bases and J by 1 base, with 9 bases between the two germline ends. Germline V gene sequence: CDR1 MNHNS, CDR2 SASEGT. This CDR3 region has 14 residues. The CDR3 sequence is CASSEGDRNTEAFF. In DNA form, the CDR3 reads TGTGCCAGCAGTGAGGGGGATAGGAACACTGAAGCTTTCTTT.

This sequence joins TRBV11-2 and TRBJ2-7; TRBD2 agrees at 7 bases. CDR3 length equals 13 residues. Germline loops: CDR1 SGHAT, CDR2 FQNNGV. J gave up 3 bases and V 5 bases, and 4 bases lay outside the gene matches. DNA of the CDR3: TGTGCCAGCAGCGTGGGCGGGAGCTACGAGCAGTACTTC. Translated, it gives CASSVGGSYEQYF.

The chain has TRBV19 and TRBJ2-3; TRBD1 aligns across 7 bases. The CDR3 length is 15 residues. The V and J ends lost 5 bases and 2 bases, in that order; junction bases with no gene match: 7. Germline loops: CDR1 LNHDA, CDR2 SQIVND (reference sequence). CDR3 amino acids: CASSPDRADTDTQYF. The CDR3 DNA sequence: TGTGCCAGTAGTCCCGACAGGGCTGACACAGATACGCAGTATTTT.

Notes on this clone: Additional DNA sequences in this sample encode the identical CDR3. The rearrangement links TRBV6-5 to TRBJ2-7, with D perhaps TRBD2 (6 bases). Germline loops: CDR1 MNHEY, CDR2 SVGAGI. V was cut by 0 bases and J by 1 base, with 7 bases left in between. CDR3 size: 14 residues. The CDR3 DNA sequence: TGTGCCAGCAGTTACTCGGCGGGATCCTACGAGCAGTACTTC. This encodes CASSYSAGSYEQYF.

This chain joins TRBV4-1 and TRBJ2-1; unclear D gene. V gave up 4 bases and J gave up 8 bases, with 12 bases separating them. The germline V gene has CDR1 MGHRA and CDR2 YSYEKL. The CDR3 length is 13 residues. CDR3 bases: TGCGCCAGCAGCCCGAGGATGGGCGATGAGCAGTTCTTC. Its protein is CASSPRMGDEQFF.

In its sample, this clone was seen many times. The chain carries TRBV6-4 and TRBJ1-2; the D gene is possibly TRBD1 (6 bases). Germline lookup yields CDR1 MRHNA and CDR2 SNTAGT. This CDR3 has 12 amino acids. Between the trimmed V and J ends, which lost 2 bases and 7 bases, there was a span of 8 bases. This CDR3 reads CASSDGGAGYTF. Written as DNA, the CDR3 is TGTGCCAGCAGTGACGGGGGGGCTGGCTACACCTTC.

V and J are TRBV7-8 and TRBJ2-7, with 9 bases matching TRBD1. This CDR3 spans 16 amino acids. V lost 1 base to trimming and J lost 5 bases; unmatched junction nucleotides: 9. Germline CDR1 reads SGHVS; CDR2 reads FQNEAQ. CDR3 sequence reads: CASSLGRDRVGNEQYF. CDR3 bases: TGTGCCAGCAGCTTAGGGAGGGACAGGGTCGGGAACGAGCAGTACTTC.

Points on this clone: The identical CDR3 is also encoded by other nucleotide sequences in the sample. The chain employs TRBV6-5 and TRBJ2-1; D may be TRBD2 (6 bases). CDR1 and CDR2 from the germline V gene are MNHEY and SVGAGI. This CDR3 comprises 12 residues. V was cut by 2 bases and J by 9 bases, with 8 bases left in between. Here the CDR3 reads CASSYPRGEQFF. The CDR3 DNA reads TGTGCCAGCAGTTACCCGCGGGGTGAGCAGTTCTTC.

J is TRBJ2-1 and V is TRBV10-3; D uncertain. The V and J ends lost 4 bases and 1 base respectively, with 11 bases between them. CDR3 length equals 15 residues. Germline CDR1 ENHRY, CDR2 SYGVKD. The CDR3 nucleotides read TGTGCCATCAGTGGGGCATTAGGGTCCTACAATGAGCAGTTCTTC. The encoded protein is CAISGALGSYNEQFF.

The chain links TRBV6-5 to TRBJ1-1; D uncertain. CDR1 is MNHEY and CDR2 is SVGAGI in the germline V gene. The CDR3 totals 13 residues. Between the trimmed V and J ends, which lost 6 bases and 2 bases, there was a span of 10 bases. The CDR3 is CASSLLSNTEAFF. The CDR3 DNA sequence: TGTGCCAGCAGCCTGTTGTCTAACACTGAAGCTTTCTTT.

The CDR3 DNA reads TGCGCCAGCAGCCCTAGGGGTCTAGCCCGTGAAGTCCCGGAGGAGGAGCTGTTTTTT. Protein: CASSPRGLAREVPEEELFF. J is TRBJ2-2 and V is TRBV5-1, with D possibly being TRBD1 or TRBD2 (5 bases each). Trimming took 4 bases from V and 10 from J, leaving 32 bases between them. This CDR3 is built from 19 residues. CDR1 and CDR2 from the germline V gene are SGHRS and YFSETQ.

The rearrangement links TRBV6-5 to TRBJ1-5; weak D call: TRBD1 (5 bases). The V and J ends lost 4 bases and 0 bases respectively, with 10 bases between them. CDR3 length: 15 residues. Germline V gene sequence: CDR1 MNHEY, CDR2 SVGAGI. The CDR3 nucleotides read TGTGCCAGCAGTTGGGGACGACTTAGCAATCAGCCCCAGCATTTT. Residues: CASSWGRLSNQPQHF.

V usage is TRBV5-1 and J usage is TRBJ2-7; the D call may be TRBD1 or TRBD2 (5 bases each). Trimming pared 6 bases from V and 2 bases from J, leaving 21 bases between. CDR3 length: 16 amino acids. From germline, CDR1 is SGHRS and CDR2 YFSETQ. The CDR3 coding sequence is TGCGCCAGCACCCCCCATGGGGGAGTAGAGGCCTACGAGCAGTACTTC. Its protein product is CASTPHGGVEAYEQYF.

CDR3 in amino acids: CASSPPDTANEQFF. In DNA form, the CDR3 reads TGTGCCAGCAGCCCCCCCGACACCGCCAATGAGCAGTTCTTC. This chain joins TRBV14 and TRBJ2-1; D unresolved. The V end was cut by 4 bases, the J end by 6 bases, with 13 bases between. The germline CDR1 and CDR2 sequences are SGHDN and FVKESK. The CDR3 covers 14 residues.

This chain links TRBV30 with TRBJ2-7; D is unresolved. The germline gives CDR1 GTSNPN, CDR2 SVGIG (reference sequence). This CDR3 has 13 amino acids. V was pared by 2 bases and J by 5 bases, with 13 bases between. CDR3 DNA: TGTGCCTGGAGTACCCTGTTAGAAAACGAGCAGTACTTC. Residues: CAWSTLLENEQYF.

The chain couples TRBV11-2 to TRBJ1-2; no reliable D call. Germline V gene data show CDR1 as SGHAT and CDR2 as FQNNGV. The CDR3 totals 13 residues. With 6 bases removed from V and 4 bases from J, the gap between germline ends came to 12 bases. CDR3: CASSNAGGYGYTF. The DNA for the CDR3 is TGTGCCAGCAGTAATGCGGGTGGCTATGGCTACACCTTC.

The J gene is TRBJ2-7, the V gene TRBV18; D might be TRBD1 (5 bases). The CDR3 consists of 14 residues. Germline values: CDR1 KGHSH, CDR2 LQKENI. Trimming shortened V by 5 bases and J by 5 bases, and 16 bases separated the two germline ends. CDR3 in amino acids: CASSTDRGAHEQYF. The CDR3 DNA follows: TGTGCCAGCTCAACAGATAGGGGCGCCCACGAGCAGTACTTC.

The chain uses TRBV6-5 and TRBJ2-4; perhaps TRBD1 as D (6 bases). The length of the CDR3 is 16 residues. CDR1 and CDR2 (germline): MNHEY, SVGAGI. Trimming took 4 bases from V and 4 from J, leaving 17 bases between them. CDR3 sequence (DNA): TGTGCCAGCAGTTCCCGGACAGTCAACAATAAAAACATTCAGTACTTC. Encoded protein: CASSSRTVNNKNIQYF.

The rearrangement joins TRBV27 to TRBJ2-7, with D perhaps TRBD2 (5 bases). Germline-derived CDR1 and CDR2 are MNHEY and SMNVEV (reference sequence). Trimming shortened V by 8 bases and J by 6 bases, and 17 bases separated the two germline ends. CDR3 length equals 13 residues. The CDR3 region has the DNA TGTGCCAGCCGGCGCCCTGCAGCGGCCGAGCAGTACTTC. Its protein product is CASRRPAAAEQYF.

The V call is TRBV28, the J call TRBJ2-1, with 8 bases aligning to TRBD1. This CDR3 spans 17 amino acids. V shed 7 bases and J 0 bases; nucleotides not matched to a gene: 11. Germline V lookup: CDR1 MDHEN, CDR2 SYDVKM. CDR3 nucleotides: TGTGCCAGCACCGAGAACAGGGGGAAAAGCTCCTACAATGAGCAGTTCTTC. Protein: CASTENRGKSSYNEQFF. The whole variable domain, filled in from reference TRBV28 and TRBJ2-1, reads DVKVTQSSRYLVKRTGEKVFLECVQDMDHENMFWYRQDPGLGLRLIYFSYDVKMKEKGDIPEGYSVSREKKERFSLILESASTNQTSMYLCASTENRGKSSYNEQFFGPGTRLTVL.

The rearrangement links TRBV7-2 to TRBJ2-7, with D hard to call. This CDR3 has 12 residues. The V gene's germline CDR1 is SGHTA and CDR2 FQGNSA. Trimming removed 4 bases from V and 8 bases from J, with 12 bases in between. CDR3: CASSSPQIQQYF. DNA for the CDR3: TGTGCCAGCAGCTCCCCCCAAATTCAGCAGTACTTC.

This clone appeared a single time. The chain couples TRBV4-3 to TRBJ2-2, with D tentatively TRBD1 (6 bases). CDR3 length equals 15 residues. Germline loops: CDR1 LGHNA, CDR2 YSLEER. Trimming shortened V by 3 bases and J by 5 bases, and 13 bases separated the two germline ends. The DNA for the CDR3 is TGCGCCAGCAGCCACACAGGGAGAGGAACCGGGGAGCTGTTTTTT. Translation: CASSHTGRGTGELFF.

The chain is built from TRBV10-3 and TRBJ2-5; D gene ambiguous. Germline V CDR1 and CDR2: ENHRY, SYGVKD. Deletions cut 1 base from V and 1 base from J, with 7 bases between. CDR3 length: 14 residues. The CDR3: CAISELNSQETQYF. CDR3 in DNA: TGTGCCATCAGTGAGTTGAACAGCCAAGAGACCCAGTACTTC.

This clone is a singleton in its sample. J is TRBJ2-2 and V is TRBV28; the match to TRBD2 covers 10 bases. The CDR3 sequence is 16 residues long. CDR1 is MDHEN and CDR2 is SYDVKM in the germline V gene. J lost 4 bases, V lost 1 base, and 3 bases had no gene match. CDR3 loop: CASSLLLAGSTGELFF. The CDR3 DNA reads TGTGCCAGCAGTTTATTACTAGCGGGGAGCACCGGGGAGCTGTTTTTT. The full variable domain, with the rest looked up from reference TRBV28 and TRBJ2-2, is DVKVTQSSRYLVKRTGEKVFLECVQDMDHENMFWYRQDPGLGLRLIYFSYDVKMKEKGDIPEGYSVSREKKERFSLILESASTNQTSMYLCASSLLLAGSTGELFFGEGSRLTVL.